A selection of T cell receptor beta chains follows, all from one sample in a study of T cell responses to AZD1222 COVID-19 vaccine. Profiling relied on immunoSEQ multiplex PCR, and the TCRdb table lists in-frame clones only, not all of them. The sample lists 100,000 to 150,000 clones; 90% were seen once. Sequencing was performed on peripheral blood, taken on day 0 of MenACWY control vaccination. The receptors shown here come from an adult in good health. The CDR3 runs from the conserved cysteine through the conserved F or W. A D gene is named only where the DNA matches it firmly. For some rows the clone size is stated as once, few or many, or as a class when expanded; others skip it.

>once|TRBV27|TRBJ2-2|TRBD2
CASSFLAGGYTGELFF
TGTGCCAGCAGCTTCCTAGCGGGAGGGTACACCGGGGAGCTGTTTTTT
>-|TRBV15|TRBJ2-1|TRBD2
CATSSDSSGVTSYNEQFF
TGTGCCACCAGCAGTGACTCTAGCGGGGTGACCTCCTACAATGAGCAGTTCTTC
>-|TRBV6-5|TRBJ1-2|-
CASNLNSRYGYTF
TGTGCCAGCAATTTGAACAGCCGATATGGCTACACCTTC
>-|TRBV29-1|TRBJ1-1|-
CSVEVVQLGNTEAFF
TGCAGCGTTGAAGTGGTCCAGCTTGGGAACACTGAAGCTTTCTTT
>-|TRBV7-9|TRBJ2-4|-
CASSLGQALAKNIQYF
TGTGCCAGCAGCTTAGGGCAGGCCCTAGCCAAAAACATTCAGTACTTC
>-|TRBV12-3/TRBV12-4|TRBJ2-1|-
CASSSRGREQFF
TGTGCCAGCAGTTCCAGGGGCCGGGAGCAGTTCTTC
>-|TRBV4-2|TRBJ1-5|-
CASSPIGGVNQPQHF
TGTGCCAGCAGCCCCATAGGAGGGGTTAATCAGCCCCAGCATTTT
>-|TRBV29-1|TRBJ1-6|-
CSASDGNSPLHF
TGCAGCGCTTCGGACGGGAATTCACCCCTCCACTTT
>-|TRBV5-1|TRBJ1-1|-
CASSLDWGMNTEAFF
TGCGCCAGCAGCTTGGATTGGGGAATGAACACTGAAGCTTTCTTT
>-|TRBV7-9|TRBJ2-3|TRBD1
CASRGGGSTDTQYF
TGTGCCAGCAGAGGGGGCGGTAGCACAGATACGCAGTATTTT
>few|TRBV28|TRBJ1-2|-
CASTPGGAGYGYTF
TGTGCCAGCACCCCCGGAGGGGCTGGCTATGGCTACACCTTC
>-|TRBV7-9|TRBJ1-5|TRBD1
CASSEGDRGSGSNQPQHF
TGTGCCAGCAGCGAGGGGGACAGGGGATCTGGTAGCAATCAGCCCCAGCATTTT
>-|TRBV19|TRBJ1-4|TRBD1
CASSRGGTATNEKLFF
TGTGCCAGTAGTAGGGGCGGGACAGCAACTAATGAAAAACTGTTTTTT
>-|TRBV10-3|TRBJ2-3|-
CAISESGASSTDTQYF
TGTGCCATCAGTGAGTCTGGAGCGTCTAGCACAGATACGCAGTATTTT
>-|TRBV2|TRBJ1-2|TRBD1
CASRGQDDLYGYTF
TGTGCCAGCAGGGGACAGGATGACTTATATGGCTACACCTTC
>-|TRBV11-2|TRBJ2-6|-
CASSSPTSGANVLTF
TGTGCCAGCAGCTCCCCCACATCTGGGGCCAACGTCCTGACTTTC
>-|TRBV19|TRBJ2-3|-
CASSIPGVSTDTQYF
TGTGCCAGTAGTATACCCGGAGTGAGCACAGATACGCAGTATTTT
>-|TRBV12-3/TRBV12-4|TRBJ1-1|-
CASSSYNTEAFF
TGTGCCAGCAGTTCATATAACACTGAAGCTTTCTTT
>-|TRBV6-6|TRBJ2-2|TRBD2
CASSPWTSGENTGELFF
TGTGCCAGCAGTCCCTGGACTAGCGGGGAGAACACCGGGGAGCTGTTTTTT
>once|TRBV7-3|TRBJ2-2|-
CASSLSGTGELFF
TGTGCCAGCAGCTTATCGGGCACCGGGGAGCTGTTTTTT
>-|TRBV11-2|TRBJ2-2|-
CASSLLVTGELFF
TGTGCCAGCAGCTTACTGGTCACCGGGGAGCTGTTTTTT
>-|TRBV7-2|TRBJ2-7|TRBD2
CASSSGTYEQYF
TGTGCCAGTTCTAGCGGAACCTACGAGCAGTACTTC
>-|TRBV27|TRBJ2-3|-
CASTAGTSTDTQYF
TGTGCCAGCACCGCCGGGACTAGCACAGATACGCAGTATTTT
>-|TRBV7-2|TRBJ1-4|-
CASSLRFRDEKLFF
TGTGCCAGCAGCTTAAGGTTCAGGGACGAAAAACTGTTTTTT
>-|TRBV4-1|TRBJ2-5|-
CASSQGAGFKETQYF
TGCGCCAGCAGCCAGGGAGCAGGGTTTAAAGAGACCCAGTACTTC
>-|TRBV9|TRBJ2-1|-
CASSASYNEQFF
TGTGCCAGCAGCGCCTCCTACAATGAGCAGTTCTTC
>-|TRBV7-8|TRBJ1-5|-
CASSPSHDQPQHF
TGTGCCAGCAGCCCCTCGCATGACCAGCCCCAGCATTTT
>-|TRBV5-6|TRBJ2-2|TRBD1
CASSPRTGGTGELFF
TGTGCCAGCAGCCCACGGACAGGGGGCACCGGGGAGCTGTTTTTT
>once|TRBV9|TRBJ2-3|TRBD2
CASSVRGLAGNTDTQYF
TGTGCCAGCAGCGTACGCGGGCTAGCGGGGAACACAGATACGCAGTATTTT
>-|TRBV3-1/TRBV3-2|TRBJ2-3|-
CASSQGLARDTDTQYF
TGTGCCAGCAGCCAAGGGTTAGCTCGGGACACAGATACGCAGTATTTT
>-|TRBV2|TRBJ2-5|TRBD2
CASSGGLLAGSQETQYF
TGTGCCAGCAGTGGAGGGCTACTAGCGGGTTCTCAAGAGACCCAGTACTTC
>-|TRBV7-9|TRBJ1-4|TRBD1
CASSRDRGEEKLFF
TGTGCCAGCAGCCGGGACAGGGGAGAAGAAAAACTGTTTTTT